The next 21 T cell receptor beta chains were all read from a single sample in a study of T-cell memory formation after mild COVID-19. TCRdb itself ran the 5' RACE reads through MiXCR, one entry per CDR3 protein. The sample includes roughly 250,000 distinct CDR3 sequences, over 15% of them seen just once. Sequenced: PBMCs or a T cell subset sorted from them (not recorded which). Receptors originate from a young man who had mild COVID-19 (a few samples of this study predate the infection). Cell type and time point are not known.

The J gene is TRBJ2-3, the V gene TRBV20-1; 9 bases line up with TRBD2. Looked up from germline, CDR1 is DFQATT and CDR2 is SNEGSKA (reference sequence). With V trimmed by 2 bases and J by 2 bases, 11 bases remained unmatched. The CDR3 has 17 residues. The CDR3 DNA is TGCAGTGCTAGACCCGGCCGGCTAGCGGGGCCCACAGATACGCAGTATTTT. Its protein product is CSARPGRLAGPTDTQYF.

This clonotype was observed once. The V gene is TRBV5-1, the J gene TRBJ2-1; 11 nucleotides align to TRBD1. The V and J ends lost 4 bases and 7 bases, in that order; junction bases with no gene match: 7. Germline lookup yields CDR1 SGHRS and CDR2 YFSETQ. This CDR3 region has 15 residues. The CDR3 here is CASSPGTGGRNEQFF. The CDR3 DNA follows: TGCGCCAGCAGCCCCGGGACAGGGGGAAGGAATGAGCAGTTCTTC.

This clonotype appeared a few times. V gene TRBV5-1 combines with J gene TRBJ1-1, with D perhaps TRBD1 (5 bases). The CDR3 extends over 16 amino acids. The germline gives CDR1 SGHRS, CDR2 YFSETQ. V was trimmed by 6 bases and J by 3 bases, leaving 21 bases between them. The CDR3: CASKRIPQTDYTEAFF. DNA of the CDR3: TGCGCCAGCAAACGGATCCCCCAGACAGACTACACTGAAGCTTTCTTT.

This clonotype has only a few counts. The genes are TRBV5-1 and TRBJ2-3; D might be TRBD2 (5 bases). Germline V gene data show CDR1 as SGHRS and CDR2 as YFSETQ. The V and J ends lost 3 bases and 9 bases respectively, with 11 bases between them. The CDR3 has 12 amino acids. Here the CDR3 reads CASSSGYWTQYF. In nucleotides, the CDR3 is TGCGCCAGCAGCTCGGGGTATTGGACGCAGTATTTT.

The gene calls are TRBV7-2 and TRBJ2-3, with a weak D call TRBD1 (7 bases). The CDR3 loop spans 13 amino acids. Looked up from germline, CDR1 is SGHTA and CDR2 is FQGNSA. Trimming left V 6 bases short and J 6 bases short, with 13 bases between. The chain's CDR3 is CASSFQGGDTQYF. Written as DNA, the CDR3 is TGTGCCAGCAGTTTTCAGGGGGGTGATACGCAGTATTTT.

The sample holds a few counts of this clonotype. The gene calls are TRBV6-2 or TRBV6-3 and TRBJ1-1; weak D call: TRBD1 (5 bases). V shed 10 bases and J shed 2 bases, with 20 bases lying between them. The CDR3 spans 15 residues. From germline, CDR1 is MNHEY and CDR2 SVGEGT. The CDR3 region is CATTNPGTGNTEAFF. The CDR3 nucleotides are TGTGCCACCACAAACCCCGGGACGGGTAACACTGAAGCTTTCTTT.

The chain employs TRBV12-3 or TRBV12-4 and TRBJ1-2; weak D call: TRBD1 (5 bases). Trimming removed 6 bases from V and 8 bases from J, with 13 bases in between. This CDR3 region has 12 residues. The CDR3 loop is CASSSGGNGYTF. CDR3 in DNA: TGTGCCAGCAGCTCCGGGGGGAACGGCTACACCTTC.

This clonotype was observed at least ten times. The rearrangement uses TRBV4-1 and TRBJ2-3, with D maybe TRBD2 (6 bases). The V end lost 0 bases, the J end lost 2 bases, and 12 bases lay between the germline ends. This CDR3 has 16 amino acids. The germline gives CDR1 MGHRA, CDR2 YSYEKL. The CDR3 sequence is CASSQEAGPNTDTQYF. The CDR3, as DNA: TGCGCCAGCAGCCAAGAGGCGGGGCCCAACACAGATACGCAGTATTTT.

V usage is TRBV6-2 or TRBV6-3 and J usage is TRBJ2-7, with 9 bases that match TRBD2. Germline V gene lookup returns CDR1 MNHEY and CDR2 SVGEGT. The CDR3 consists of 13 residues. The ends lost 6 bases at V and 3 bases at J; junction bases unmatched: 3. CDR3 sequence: CASRSSGGYEQYV. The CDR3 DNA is TGTGCCAGCAGGAGTAGCGGGGGCTACGAGCAGTACGTC.

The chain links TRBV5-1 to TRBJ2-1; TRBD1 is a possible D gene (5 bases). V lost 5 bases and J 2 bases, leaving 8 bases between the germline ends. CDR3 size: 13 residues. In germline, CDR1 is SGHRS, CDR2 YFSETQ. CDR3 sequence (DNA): TGCGCCAGCAGGGACAACACCTACAATGAGCAGTTCTTC. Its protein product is CASRDNTYNEQFF.

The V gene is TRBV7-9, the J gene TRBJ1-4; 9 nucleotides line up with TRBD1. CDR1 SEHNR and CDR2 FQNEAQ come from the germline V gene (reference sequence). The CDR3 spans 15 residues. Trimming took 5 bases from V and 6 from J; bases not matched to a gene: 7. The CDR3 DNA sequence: TGTGCCAGCAGCCCCCCCGGGACAGGGTATGAAAAACTGTTTTTT. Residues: CASSPPGTGYEKLFF.

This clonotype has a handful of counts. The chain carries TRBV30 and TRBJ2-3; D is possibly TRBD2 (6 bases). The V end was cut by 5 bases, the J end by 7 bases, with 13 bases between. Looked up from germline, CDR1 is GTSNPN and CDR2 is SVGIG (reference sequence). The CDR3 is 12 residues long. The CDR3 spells CAWGGLTNTQYF. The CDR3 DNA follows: TGTGCCTGGGGGGGACTCACTAATACGCAGTATTTT.

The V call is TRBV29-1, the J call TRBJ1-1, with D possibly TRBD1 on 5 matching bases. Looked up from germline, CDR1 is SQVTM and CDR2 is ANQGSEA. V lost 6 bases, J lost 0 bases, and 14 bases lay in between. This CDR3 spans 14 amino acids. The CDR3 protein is CSVNFGGVNTEAFF. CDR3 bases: TGCAGCGTCAACTTCGGAGGGGTGAACACTGAAGCTTTCTTT.

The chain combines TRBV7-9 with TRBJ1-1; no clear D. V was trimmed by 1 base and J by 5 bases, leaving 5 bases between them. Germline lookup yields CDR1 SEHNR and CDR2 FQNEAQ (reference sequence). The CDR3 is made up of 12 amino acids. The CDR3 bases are TGTGCCAGCAGCTTAGTATTGACTGAAGCTTTCTTT. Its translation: CASSLVLTEAFF.

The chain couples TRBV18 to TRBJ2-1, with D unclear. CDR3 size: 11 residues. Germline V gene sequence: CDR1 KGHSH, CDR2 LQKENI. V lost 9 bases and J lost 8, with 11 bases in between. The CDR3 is CASRIEYEQFF. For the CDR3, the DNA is TGTGCCAGTAGAATAGAGTATGAGCAGTTCTTC.

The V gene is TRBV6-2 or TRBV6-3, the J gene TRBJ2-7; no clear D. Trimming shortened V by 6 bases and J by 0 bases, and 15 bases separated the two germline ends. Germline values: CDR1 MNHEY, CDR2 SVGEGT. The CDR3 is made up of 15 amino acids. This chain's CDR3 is CASSPSLDSSYEQYF. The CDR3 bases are TGTGCCAGCAGCCCTAGTCTCGATAGCTCCTACGAGCAGTACTTC.

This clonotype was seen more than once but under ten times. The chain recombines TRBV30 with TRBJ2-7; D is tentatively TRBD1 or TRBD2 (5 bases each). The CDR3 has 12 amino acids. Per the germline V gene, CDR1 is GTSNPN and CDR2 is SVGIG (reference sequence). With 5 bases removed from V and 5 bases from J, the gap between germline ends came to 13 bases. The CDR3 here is CAWGGLTHEQYF. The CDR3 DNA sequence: TGTGCCTGGGGGGGTTTGACCCACGAGCAGTACTTC.

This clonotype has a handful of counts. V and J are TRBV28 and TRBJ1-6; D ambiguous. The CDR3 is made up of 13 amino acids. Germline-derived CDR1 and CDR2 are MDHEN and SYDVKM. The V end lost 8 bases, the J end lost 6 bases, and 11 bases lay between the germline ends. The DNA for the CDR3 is TGTGCCAGCCTAGAGACCGTTAATTCACCCCTCCACTTT. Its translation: CASLETVNSPLHF.

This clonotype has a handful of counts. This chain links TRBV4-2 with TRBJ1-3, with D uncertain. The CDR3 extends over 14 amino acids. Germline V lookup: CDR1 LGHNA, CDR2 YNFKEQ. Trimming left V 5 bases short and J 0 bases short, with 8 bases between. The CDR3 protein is CASSARYSGNTIYF. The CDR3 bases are TGTGCCAGCAGCGCTAGGTACTCTGGAAACACCATATATTTT.

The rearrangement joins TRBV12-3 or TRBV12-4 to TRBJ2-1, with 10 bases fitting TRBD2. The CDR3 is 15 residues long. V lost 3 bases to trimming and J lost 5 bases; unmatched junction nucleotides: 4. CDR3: CASSFLAGAHNEQFF. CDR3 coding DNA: TGTGCCAGCAGTTTTCTAGCGGGGGCACACAATGAGCAGTTCTTC.

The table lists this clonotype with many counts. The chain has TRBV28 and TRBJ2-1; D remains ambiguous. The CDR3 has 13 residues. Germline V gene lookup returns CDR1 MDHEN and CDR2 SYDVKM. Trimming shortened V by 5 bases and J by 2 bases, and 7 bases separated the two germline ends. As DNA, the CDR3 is TGTGCCAGCAGTCTCTGGGCCTACAATGAGCAGTTCTTC. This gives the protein CASSLWAYNEQFF.